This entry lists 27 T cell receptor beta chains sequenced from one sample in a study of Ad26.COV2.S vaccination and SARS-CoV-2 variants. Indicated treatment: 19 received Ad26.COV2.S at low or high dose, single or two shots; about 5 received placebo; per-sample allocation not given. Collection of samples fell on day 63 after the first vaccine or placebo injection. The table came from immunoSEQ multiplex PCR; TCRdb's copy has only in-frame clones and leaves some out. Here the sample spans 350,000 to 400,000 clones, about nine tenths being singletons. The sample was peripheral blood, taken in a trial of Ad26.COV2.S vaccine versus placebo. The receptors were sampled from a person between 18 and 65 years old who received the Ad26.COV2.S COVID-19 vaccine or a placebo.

CDR3 in DNA: TGTGCCAGCAGCAAACAGGGACGGGATACGCAGTATTTT. Translating it yields CASSKQGRDTQYF. The chain couples TRBV11-3 to TRBJ2-3; D is possibly TRBD1 (6 bases). The CDR3 length is 13 residues. V was clipped by 5 bases and J by 6 bases, with 12 bases between them. The germline V gene has CDR1 SGHNT and CDR2 YENEEA.

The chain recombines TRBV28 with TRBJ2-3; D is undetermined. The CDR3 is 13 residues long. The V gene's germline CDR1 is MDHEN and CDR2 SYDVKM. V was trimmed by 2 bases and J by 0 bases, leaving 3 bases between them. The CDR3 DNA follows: TGTGCCAGCAGTTTAACTAGCACAGATACGCAGTATTTT. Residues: CASSLTSTDTQYF.

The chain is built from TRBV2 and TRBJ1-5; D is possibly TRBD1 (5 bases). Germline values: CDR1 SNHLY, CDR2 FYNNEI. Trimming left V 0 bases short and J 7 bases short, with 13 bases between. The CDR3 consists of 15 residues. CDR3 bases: TGTGCCAGCAGTGAAGCGGGGCGGGGTTCCCAGCCCCAGCATTTT. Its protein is CASSEAGRGSQPQHF.

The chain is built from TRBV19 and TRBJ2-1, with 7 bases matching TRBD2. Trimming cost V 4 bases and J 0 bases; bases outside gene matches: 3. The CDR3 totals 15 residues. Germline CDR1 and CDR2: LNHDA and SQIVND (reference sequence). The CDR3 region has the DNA TGTGCCAGTAGTACTGGACTAGTCTCCTACAATGAGCAGTTCTTC. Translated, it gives CASSTGLVSYNEQFF.

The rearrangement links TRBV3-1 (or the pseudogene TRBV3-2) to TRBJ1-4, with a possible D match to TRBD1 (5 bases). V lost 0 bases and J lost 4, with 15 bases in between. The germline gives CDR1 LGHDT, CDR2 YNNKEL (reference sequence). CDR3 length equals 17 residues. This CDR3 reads CASSQDGRARYNEKLFF. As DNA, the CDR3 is TGTGCCAGCAGCCAAGATGGCAGGGCGCGATATAATGAAAAACTGTTTTTT.

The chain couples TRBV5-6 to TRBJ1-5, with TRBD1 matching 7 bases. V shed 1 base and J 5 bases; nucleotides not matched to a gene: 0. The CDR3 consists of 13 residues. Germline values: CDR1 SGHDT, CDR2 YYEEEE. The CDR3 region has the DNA TGTGCCAGCAGCTTGACAGGGGATCAGCCCCAGCATTTT. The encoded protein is CASSLTGDQPQHF.

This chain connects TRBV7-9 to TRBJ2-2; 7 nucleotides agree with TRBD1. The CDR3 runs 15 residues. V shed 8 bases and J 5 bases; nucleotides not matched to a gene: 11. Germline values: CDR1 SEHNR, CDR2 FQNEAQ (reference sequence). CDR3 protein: CASRVGQPTTGELFF. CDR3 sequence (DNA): TGTGCCAGCCGTGTGGGACAGCCGACTACCGGGGAGCTGTTTTTT. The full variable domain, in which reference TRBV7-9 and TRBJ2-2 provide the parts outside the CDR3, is DTGVSQNPRHKITKRGQNVTFRCDPISEHNRLYWYRQTLGQGPEFLTYFQNEAQLEKSRLLSDRFSAERPKGSFSTLEIQRTEQGDSAMYLCASRVGQPTTGELFFGEGSRLTVL.

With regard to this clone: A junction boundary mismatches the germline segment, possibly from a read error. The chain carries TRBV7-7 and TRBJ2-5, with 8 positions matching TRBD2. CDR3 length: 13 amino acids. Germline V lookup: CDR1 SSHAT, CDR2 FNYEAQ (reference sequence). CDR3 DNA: TGTGCTAGCAGCCGTAGCGGGGTGGAGACCCAGTACTTC. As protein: CASSRSGVETQYF.

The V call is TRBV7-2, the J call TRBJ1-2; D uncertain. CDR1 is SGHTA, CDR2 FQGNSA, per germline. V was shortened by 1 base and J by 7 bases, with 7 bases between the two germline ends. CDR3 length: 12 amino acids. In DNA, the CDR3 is TGTGCCAGCAGCTTAGGAGGGCCTGGCTACACCTTC. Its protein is CASSLGGPGYTF.

CDR3 amino acids: CASSTRQGRTDTQYF. CDR3 DNA sequence: TGTGCCAGTAGTACCCGACAGGGGAGGACAGATACGCAGTATTTT. V usage is TRBV19 and J usage is TRBJ2-3; 8 bases line up with TRBD1. The CDR3 contains 15 residues. Trimming removed 4 bases from V and 3 bases from J; junction bases left unmatched: 6. In germline, CDR1 is LNHDA, CDR2 SQIVND (reference sequence). The variable domain in full, completed from reference TRBV19 and TRBJ2-3, reads DGGITQSPKYLFRKEGQNVTLSCEQNLNHDAMYWYRQDPGQGLRLIYYSQIVNDFQKGDIAEGYSVSREKKESFPLTVTSAQKNPTAFYLCASSTRQGRTDTQYFGPGTRLTVL.

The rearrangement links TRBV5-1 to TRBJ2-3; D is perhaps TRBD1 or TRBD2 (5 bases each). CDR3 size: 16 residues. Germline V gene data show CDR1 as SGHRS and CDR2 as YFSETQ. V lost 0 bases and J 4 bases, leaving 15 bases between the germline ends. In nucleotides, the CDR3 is TGCGCCAGCAGCTTGGGACCGGGGCTAGGCCCAGATACGCAGTATTTT. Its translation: CASSLGPGLGPDTQYF.

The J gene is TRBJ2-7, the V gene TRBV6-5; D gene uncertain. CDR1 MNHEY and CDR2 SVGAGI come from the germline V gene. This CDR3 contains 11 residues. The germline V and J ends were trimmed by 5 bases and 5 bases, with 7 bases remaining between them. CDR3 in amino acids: CASSRTDEQYF. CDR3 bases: TGTGCCAGCAGTCGGACCGACGAGCAGTACTTC.

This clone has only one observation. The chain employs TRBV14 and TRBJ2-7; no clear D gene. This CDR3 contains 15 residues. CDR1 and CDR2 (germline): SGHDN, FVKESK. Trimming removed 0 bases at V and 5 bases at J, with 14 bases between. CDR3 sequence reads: CASSQEQRWFNEQYF. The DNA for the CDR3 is TGTGCCAGCAGCCAAGAACAGAGGTGGTTCAACGAGCAGTACTTC. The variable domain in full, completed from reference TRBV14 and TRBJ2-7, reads EAGVTQFPSHSVIEKGQTVTLRCDPISGHDNLYWYRRVMGKEIKFLLHFVKESKQDESGMPNNRFLAERTGGTYSTLKVQPAELEDSGVYFCASSQEQRWFNEQYFGPGTRLTVT.

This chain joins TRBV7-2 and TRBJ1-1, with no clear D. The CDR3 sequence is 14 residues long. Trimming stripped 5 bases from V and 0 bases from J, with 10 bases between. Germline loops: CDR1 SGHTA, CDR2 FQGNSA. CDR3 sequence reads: CASSPGRMNTEAFF. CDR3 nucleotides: TGTGCCAGCAGCCCAGGACGTATGAACACTGAAGCTTTCTTT.

The CDR3 nucleotides are TGTGCCAGCACCCCTGACGCTCTGGGGGAAAAACTGTTTTTT. This encodes CASTPDALGEKLFF. The rearrangement uses TRBV6-6 and TRBJ1-4; D unclear. Germline values: CDR1 MNHNY, CDR2 SVGAGI (reference sequence). V dropped 7 bases and J dropped 8 bases, with 17 bases sitting between them. The CDR3 length is 14 residues.

The CDR3 spells CASSRPSYEQYF. CDR3 nucleotides: TGTGCCAGCAGCCGACCCTCCTACGAGCAGTACTTC. The chain combines TRBV6-2 or TRBV6-3 with TRBJ2-7; D unclear. This CDR3 contains 12 residues. CDR1 is MNHEY, CDR2 SVGEGT, per germline. V lost 6 bases and J 0 bases, leaving 6 bases between the germline ends.

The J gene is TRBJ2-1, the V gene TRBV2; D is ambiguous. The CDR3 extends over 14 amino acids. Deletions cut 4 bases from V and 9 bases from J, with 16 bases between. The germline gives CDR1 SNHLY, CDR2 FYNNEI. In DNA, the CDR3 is TGTGCCAGCAGTGTCCTAGAGTCAACGGGTGAGCAGTTCTTC. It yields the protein CASSVLESTGEQFF.

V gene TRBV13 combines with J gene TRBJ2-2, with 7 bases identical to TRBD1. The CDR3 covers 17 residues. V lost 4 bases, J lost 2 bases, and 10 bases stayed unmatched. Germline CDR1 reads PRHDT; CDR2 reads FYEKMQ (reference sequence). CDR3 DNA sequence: TGTGCCAGCAGCTCCATTCGGGCAGGGGGTAACACCGGGGAGCTGTTTTTT. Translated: CASSSIRAGGNTGELFF.

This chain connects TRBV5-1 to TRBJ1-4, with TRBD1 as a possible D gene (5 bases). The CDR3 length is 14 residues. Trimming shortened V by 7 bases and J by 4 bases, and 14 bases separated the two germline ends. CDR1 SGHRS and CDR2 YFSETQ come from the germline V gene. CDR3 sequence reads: CASRQTGLNEKLFF. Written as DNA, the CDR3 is TGCGCCAGCCGGCAAACAGGCCTTAATGAAAAACTGTTTTTT.

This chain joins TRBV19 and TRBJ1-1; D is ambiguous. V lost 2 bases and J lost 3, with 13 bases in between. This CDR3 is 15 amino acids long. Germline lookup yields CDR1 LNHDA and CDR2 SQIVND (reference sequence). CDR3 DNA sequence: TGTGCCAGTAGTATACCCACAGCATTGGACACTGAAGCTTTCTTT. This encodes CASSIPTALDTEAFF.

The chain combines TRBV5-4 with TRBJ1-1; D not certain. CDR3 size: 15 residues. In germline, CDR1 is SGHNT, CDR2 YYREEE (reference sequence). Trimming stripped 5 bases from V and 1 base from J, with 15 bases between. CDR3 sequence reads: CASRPTGGENTEAFF. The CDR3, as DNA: TGTGCCAGCAGACCGACGGGCGGGGAGAACACTGAAGCTTTCTTT.

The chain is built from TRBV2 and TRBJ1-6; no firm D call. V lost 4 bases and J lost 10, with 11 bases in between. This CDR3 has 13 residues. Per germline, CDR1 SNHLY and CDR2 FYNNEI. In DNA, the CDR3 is TGTGCCAGCAGTGGGAACACGGTATCACCCCTCCACTTT. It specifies CASSGNTVSPLHF.

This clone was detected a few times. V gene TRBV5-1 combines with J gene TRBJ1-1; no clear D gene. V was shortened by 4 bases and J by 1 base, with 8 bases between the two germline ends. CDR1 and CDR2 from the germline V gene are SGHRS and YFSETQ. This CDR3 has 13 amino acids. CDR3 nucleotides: TGCGCCAGCAGCCCGGAGCCGAACACTGAAGCTTTCTTT. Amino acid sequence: CASSPEPNTEAFF. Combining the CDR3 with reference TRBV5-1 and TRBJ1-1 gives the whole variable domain KAGVTQTPRYLIKTRGQQVTLSCSPISGHRSVSWYQQTPGQGLQFLFEYFSETQRNKGNFPGRFSGRQFSNSRSEMNVSTLELGDSALYLCASSPEPNTEAFFGQGTRLTVV.

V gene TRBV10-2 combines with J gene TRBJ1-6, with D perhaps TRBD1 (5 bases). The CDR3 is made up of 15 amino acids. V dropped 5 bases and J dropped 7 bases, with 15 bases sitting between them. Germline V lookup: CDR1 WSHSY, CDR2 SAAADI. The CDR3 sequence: CASSPRDGNNSPLHF. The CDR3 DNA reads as TGCGCCAGCAGTCCAAGGGACGGCAACAATTCACCCCTCCACTTT.

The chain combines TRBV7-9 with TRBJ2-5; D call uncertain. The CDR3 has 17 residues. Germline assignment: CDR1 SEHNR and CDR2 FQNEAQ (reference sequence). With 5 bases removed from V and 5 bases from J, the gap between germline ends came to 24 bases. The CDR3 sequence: CASSGTRWLSSVETQYF. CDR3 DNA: TGTGCCAGCAGCGGAACGAGGTGGCTATCCTCCGTGGAGACCCAGTACTTC.

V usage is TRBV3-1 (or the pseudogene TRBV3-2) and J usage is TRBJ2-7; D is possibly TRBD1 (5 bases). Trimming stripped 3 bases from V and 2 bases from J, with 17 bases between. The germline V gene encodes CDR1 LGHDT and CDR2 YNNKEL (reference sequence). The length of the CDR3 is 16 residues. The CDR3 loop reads CASSQTAREGAYEQYF. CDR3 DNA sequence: TGTGCCAGCAGCCAGACCGCCAGGGAAGGGGCCTACGAGCAGTACTTC.

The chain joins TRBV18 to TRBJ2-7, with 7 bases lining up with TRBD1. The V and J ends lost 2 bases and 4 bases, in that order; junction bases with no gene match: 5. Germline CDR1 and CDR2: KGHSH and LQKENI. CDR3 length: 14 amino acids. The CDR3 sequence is CASSPSGQTYEQYF. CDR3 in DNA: TGTGCCAGCTCACCATCGGGACAGACATACGAGCAGTACTTC.